This T cell receptor beta chain stems from a study of response to subunit inactivated influenza vaccine. The CDR3 has 15 residues. V was clipped by 6 bases and J by 9 bases; unmatched bases: 7. TCRdb called the RT-PCR reads again in MiXCR, with one record for every CDR3 protein. The sample has 500,000 to 600,000 distinct CDR3 sequences, about 10% seen once. These data are also associated with another study on T cells expressing NK-cell markers. As that report states: Scientists made TCR beta cDNA using 5'RACE template switching with UMIs.

This specimen was PBMCs from blood, taken on the day of vaccination. This receptor was identified in a man aged 45-60 years who received an inactivated influenza vaccine. The chain links TRBV12-3 or TRBV12-4 to TRBJ2-1, with TRBD2 identical over 14 bases. CDR3 nucleotide sequence: TGTGCCAGCAGCATGGGACTAGCGGGAGTGGGTGAGCAGTTCTTC. Residues: CASSMGLAGVGEQFF.